The sequence of this T cell receptor (beta chain) was determined in a study of blood T cell repertoires in COVID-19. For the study at large: Material from acute and convalescent COVID-19 was sourced from the United States, Italy and Spain. T cells, B-cell-depleted T cells, or PBMCs supplied cDNA or gDNA.

Source study methods: The authors estimated nucleated cell counts from reference gene primer amplification. Method: immunoSEQ multiplex PCR; TCRdb's copy keeps in-frame clones and lacks some. The V and J calls and clone size were taken over from that table, and D and trimming were inferred from the DNA. The sample lists roughly 110,000 clones; 75% to 85% were seen once. With 4 bases clipped from V and 2 bases from J, the junction kept 5 bases outside the gene matches. CDR1 and CDR2 (germline): SGHNT, YYREEE (reference sequence). CDR3 length: 14 residues. The chain couples TRBV5-4 to TRBJ2-5, with 7 bases that match TRBD1. This receptor was obtained from a human donor in a cohort sampled during active COVID-19. The sequencing input was peripheral blood. Written as DNA, the CDR3 is TGTGCCAGCAGCGCCGGGACAGCTCAAGAGACCCAGTACTTC. Its protein product is CASSAGTAQETQYF.